These T cell receptor beta chains were read from a single sample in a study of T-cell memory formation after mild COVID-19. Each CDR3 protein gets one entry after TCRdb re-called the 5' RACE reads with MiXCR. Of about 350,000 distinct CDR3 sequences in the sample, roughly an eighth were seen once. Sequencing used PBMCs or a T cell subset sorted from them (not recorded which). The receptors were sampled from a man between 18 and 35 years old who had mild COVID-19 (a few samples of this study predate the infection). Cell type and time point are not known. Each CDR3 is given with its conserved first and last residue. Each record gives: clone size, D gene, J gene, V gene, CDR3 protein, CDR3 DNA. D genes are given only for firm matches. The size entry is marked missing in some rows and otherwise reads once, few, many or a size class.

abundance: few; d_gene: TRBD2; j_gene: TRBJ2-2; v_gene: TRBV6-5; CDR3aa: CASSYSISGGSTGELFF; CDR3nt: TGTGCCAGCAGTTACTCGATTAGCGGGGGCTCAACCGGGGAGCTGTTTTTT
abundance: -; d_gene: TRBD1; j_gene: TRBJ1-5; v_gene: TRBV4-1; CDR3aa: CASSQGGTGEGPQHF; CDR3nt: TGCGCCAGCAGCCAAGGAGGGACAGGGGAAGGGCCCCAGCATTTT
abundance: many; d_gene: TRBD1; j_gene: TRBJ2-1; v_gene: TRBV11-2; CDR3aa: CASSLEPGTGFGVNEQFF; CDR3nt: TGTGCCAGCAGCTTAGAGCCGGGGACAGGGTTCGGCGTGAATGAGCAGTTCTTC
abundance: few; d_gene: -; j_gene: TRBJ2-7; v_gene: TRBV4-2; CDR3aa: CASSQSQGEQYF; CDR3nt: TGTGCCAGCAGCCAATCACAAGGCGAGCAGTACTTC
abundance: -; d_gene: -; j_gene: TRBJ2-3; v_gene: TRBV9; CDR3aa: CASSVASRPDTQYF; CDR3nt: TGTGCCAGCAGCGTAGCTAGCCGTCCGGATACGCAGTATTTT
abundance: few; d_gene: TRBD1; j_gene: TRBJ1-2; v_gene: TRBV9; CDR3aa: CASSTNLPPTGKVTYGYTF; CDR3nt: TGTGCCAGCAGCACGAACCTCCCCCCGACAGGGAAGGTCACATATGGCTACACCTTC
abundance: many; d_gene: -; j_gene: TRBJ2-3; v_gene: TRBV4-1; CDR3aa: CASSQVNLVSTDTQYF; CDR3nt: TGCGCCAGCAGCCAAGTCAACCTAGTGAGCACAGATACGCAGTATTTT
abundance: -; d_gene: -; j_gene: TRBJ2-1; v_gene: TRBV23-1; CDR3aa: CASSQSLGCYEQFF; CDR3nt: TGCGCCAGCAGTCAATCCTTAGGGTGCTATGAGCAGTTCTTC
abundance: -; d_gene: -; j_gene: TRBJ2-5; v_gene: TRBV5-1; CDR3aa: CASSLRWTEQETQYF; CDR3nt: TGCGCCAGCAGCCTCAGGTGGACAGAGCAAGAGACCCAGTACTTC
abundance: few; d_gene: -; j_gene: TRBJ1-5; v_gene: TRBV7-8; CDR3aa: CASSLEGGYQPQHF; CDR3nt: TGTGCCAGCAGCTTAGAGGGAGGGTATCAGCCCCAGCATTTT
abundance: many; d_gene: TRBD1; j_gene: TRBJ1-1; v_gene: TRBV7-2; CDR3aa: CASSSPGGTEAFF; CDR3nt: TGTGCCAGCAGCTCTCCAGGGGGCACTGAAGCTTTCTTT
abundance: few; d_gene: -; j_gene: TRBJ2-7; v_gene: TRBV20-1; CDR3aa: CSASVTAYYEQYF; CDR3nt: TGCAGTGCTAGTGTGACAGCCTACTACGAGCAGTACTTC
abundance: -; d_gene: TRBD2; j_gene: TRBJ2-3; v_gene: TRBV20-1; CDR3aa: CSASGLAASDTQYF; CDR3nt: TGCAGTGCCTCGGGACTAGCGGCGTCAGATACGCAGTATTTT
abundance: -; d_gene: TRBD2; j_gene: TRBJ2-5; v_gene: TRBV3-1; CDR3aa: CASSRRTSQETQYF; CDR3nt: TGTGCCAGCAGCCGACGGACTAGTCAAGAGACCCAGTACTTC
abundance: -; d_gene: -; j_gene: TRBJ2-1; v_gene: TRBV7-2; CDR3aa: CASSPRGRGDEQFF; CDR3nt: TGTGCCAGCAGCCCGCGGGGCAGGGGCGATGAGCAGTTCTTC
abundance: -; d_gene: -; j_gene: TRBJ2-3; v_gene: TRBV4-3; CDR3aa: CASSRRPGEALPTQYF; CDR3nt: TGCGCCAGCAGCCGGCGTCCGGGAGAAGCACTCCCTACGCAGTATTTT
abundance: few; d_gene: -; j_gene: TRBJ1-1; v_gene: TRBV29-1; CDR3aa: CSVHTPGAGTEAFF; CDR3nt: TGCAGCGTCCATACACCGGGCGCGGGCACTGAAGCTTTCTTT
abundance: many; d_gene: -; j_gene: TRBJ2-1; v_gene: TRBV2; CDR3aa: CASSEVVLLNNEQFF; CDR3nt: TGTGCCAGCAGTGAAGTGGTCCTACTTAACAATGAGCAGTTCTTC
abundance: -; d_gene: TRBD2; j_gene: TRBJ2-3; v_gene: TRBV10-3; CDR3aa: CAISPGTTTDTQYF; CDR3nt: TGTGCCATCTCACCCGGGACTACCACAGATACGCAGTATTTT
abundance: few; d_gene: -; j_gene: TRBJ2-1; v_gene: TRBV4-3; CDR3aa: CASSQWGTGGPGNEQFF; CDR3nt: TGCGCCAGCAGCCAATGGGGTACGGGGGGCCCCGGCAATGAGCAGTTCTTC
abundance: -; d_gene: -; j_gene: TRBJ1-1; v_gene: TRBV6-5; CDR3aa: CASSYSTVNTEAFF; CDR3nt: TGTGCCAGCAGTTACTCGACGGTAAACACTGAAGCTTTCTTT
abundance: -; d_gene: -; j_gene: TRBJ2-5; v_gene: TRBV15; CDR3aa: CATSTYRDGGTQYF; CDR3nt: TGTGCCACCAGCACGTACCGGGACGGGGGTACCCAGTACTTC
abundance: -; d_gene: -; j_gene: TRBJ2-5; v_gene: TRBV7-2; CDR3aa: CASSEREGKETQYF; CDR3nt: TGTGCCAGCAGCGAAAGAGAGGGGAAGGAGACCCAGTACTTC
abundance: few; d_gene: -; j_gene: TRBJ2-5; v_gene: TRBV7-7; CDR3aa: CASSRRDGSLQETQYF; CDR3nt: TGTGCTAGCAGCCGGCGGGATGGCTCATTACAAGAGACCCAGTACTTC
abundance: -; d_gene: -; j_gene: TRBJ2-2; v_gene: TRBV5-8; CDR3aa: CASTVGQLNTGELFF; CDR3nt: TGTGCCAGCACCGTTGGACAACTGAACACCGGGGAGCTGTTTTTT
abundance: many; d_gene: TRBD2; j_gene: TRBJ2-1; v_gene: TRBV28; CDR3aa: CASTPGGSSYNEQFF; CDR3nt: TGTGCCAGCACCCCCGGGGGGAGCTCCTACAATGAGCAGTTCTTC
abundance: few; d_gene: TRBD2; j_gene: TRBJ2-3; v_gene: TRBV3-1; CDR3aa: CASSQGTVAGGTDTQYF; CDR3nt: TGTGCCAGCAGCCAAGGGACGGTAGCGGGGGGCACAGATACGCAGTATTTT
abundance: few; d_gene: -; j_gene: TRBJ1-1; v_gene: TRBV7-3; CDR3aa: CASSPPGMTEAFF; CDR3nt: TGTGCCAGCAGCCCACCGGGGATGACTGAAGCTTTCTTT
abundance: few; d_gene: TRBD1; j_gene: TRBJ1-2; v_gene: TRBV5-1; CDR3aa: CASSFQGAGGYTF; CDR3nt: TGCGCCAGCAGCTTCCAGGGGGCAGGTGGCTACACCTTC
abundance: few; d_gene: TRBD1; j_gene: TRBJ2-1; v_gene: TRBV24-1; CDR3aa: CATSDPGQGFNEQFF; CDR3nt: TGTGCCACCAGTGATCCGGGACAGGGCTTCAATGAGCAGTTCTTC
abundance: few; d_gene: -; j_gene: TRBJ2-4; v_gene: TRBV7-2; CDR3aa: CASSLVGGAGINIQYF; CDR3nt: TGTGCCAGCAGCTTAGTTGGAGGGGCCGGAATAAACATTCAGTACTTC
abundance: few; d_gene: -; j_gene: TRBJ2-3; v_gene: TRBV11-3; CDR3aa: CASSMGTSTDTQYF; CDR3nt: TGTGCCAGCAGCATGGGGACTAGCACAGATACGCAGTATTTT
abundance: -; d_gene: TRBD2; j_gene: TRBJ2-1; v_gene: TRBV29-1; CDR3aa: CSVEWLGGGAYNEQFF; CDR3nt: TGCAGCGTTGAGTGGCTTGGCGGGGGGGCCTACAATGAGCAGTTCTTC
abundance: many; d_gene: -; j_gene: TRBJ2-4; v_gene: TRBV7-2; CDR3aa: CASSFRQGRDIQYF; CDR3nt: TGTGCCAGCAGCTTCAGACAGGGGAGGGACATTCAGTACTTC
abundance: few; d_gene: -; j_gene: TRBJ2-5; v_gene: TRBV7-6; CDR3aa: CASSPRVLAQETQYF; CDR3nt: TGTGCCAGCAGCCCCCGGGTGCTAGCCCAAGAGACCCAGTACTTC
abundance: -; d_gene: TRBD1; j_gene: TRBJ2-1; v_gene: TRBV5-1; CDR3aa: CASFGQGAYNEQFF; CDR3nt: TGCGCCAGCTTCGGACAGGGTGCCTACAATGAGCAGTTCTTC
abundance: -; d_gene: -; j_gene: TRBJ2-2; v_gene: TRBV7-2; CDR3aa: CASRGDTGGLFF; CDR3nt: TGTGCCAGCAGAGGGGACACCGGGGGGCTGTTTTTT
abundance: many; d_gene: -; j_gene: TRBJ2-2; v_gene: TRBV20-1; CDR3aa: CSARVAANTGELFF; CDR3nt: TGCAGTGCTAGGGTAGCGGCGAACACCGGGGAGCTGTTTTTT
abundance: few; d_gene: -; j_gene: TRBJ2-3; v_gene: TRBV28; CDR3aa: CASSYIPVSSTDTQYF; CDR3nt: TGTGCCAGCAGTTATATCCCAGTCTCTAGCACAGATACGCAGTATTTT
abundance: once; d_gene: TRBD1; j_gene: TRBJ2-3; v_gene: TRBV10-2; CDR3aa: CASRGPGGPYTQYF; CDR3nt: TGCGCCAGCAGGGGACCAGGGGGCCCTTATACGCAGTATTTT
abundance: -; d_gene: TRBD2; j_gene: TRBJ2-2; v_gene: TRBV10-3; CDR3aa: CAISERGGGANTGELFF; CDR3nt: TGTGCCATCAGTGAACGAGGCGGGGGAGCGAACACCGGGGAGCTGTTTTTT
abundance: many; d_gene: -; j_gene: TRBJ2-3; v_gene: TRBV15; CDR3aa: CATSRGTHTQYF; CDR3nt: TGTGCCACCAGCAGAGGAACTCATACGCAGTATTTT
abundance: -; d_gene: TRBD1; j_gene: TRBJ1-4; v_gene: TRBV5-6; CDR3aa: CASSQGQGTNEKLFF; CDR3nt: TGTGCCAGCAGCCAGGGACAGGGAACTAATGAAAAACTGTTTTTT
abundance: -; d_gene: -; j_gene: TRBJ2-6; v_gene: TRBV10-3; CDR3aa: CAISGTASSGANVLTF; CDR3nt: TGTGCCATCAGTGGGACAGCCAGCTCTGGGGCCAACGTCCTGACTTTC
abundance: few; d_gene: TRBD2; j_gene: TRBJ2-1; v_gene: TRBV7-3; CDR3aa: CASSSGRVYNEQFF; CDR3nt: TGTGCCAGCAGCTCGGGGAGGGTTTACAATGAGCAGTTCTTC
abundance: many; d_gene: -; j_gene: TRBJ2-1; v_gene: TRBV19; CDR3aa: CASSVGTLLTQFF; CDR3nt: TGTGCCAGTAGTGTCGGGACACTACTTACGCAGTTCTTC
abundance: many; d_gene: -; j_gene: TRBJ2-7; v_gene: TRBV5-1; CDR3aa: CASSPGRYTDEQYF; CDR3nt: TGCGCCAGCAGCCCCGGACGATACACCGACGAGCAGTACTTC
abundance: -; d_gene: -; j_gene: TRBJ1-1; v_gene: TRBV7-8; CDR3aa: CASSTRDLNTEAFF; CDR3nt: TGTGCCAGCAGCACCCGTGACCTGAACACTGAAGCTTTCTTT
abundance: -; d_gene: -; j_gene: TRBJ2-4; v_gene: TRBV7-2; CDR3aa: CASSLGGPYRGGNIQYF; CDR3nt: TGTGCCAGCAGCTTAGGGGGGCCCTACCGCGGTGGAAACATTCAGTACTTC
abundance: -; d_gene: TRBD2; j_gene: TRBJ2-1; v_gene: TRBV29-1; CDR3aa: CSVGGLAGFTRGNEQFF; CDR3nt: TGCAGCGTGGGGGGACTAGCGGGGTTCACGAGGGGCAATGAGCAGTTCTTC
abundance: -; d_gene: -; j_gene: TRBJ1-5; v_gene: TRBV12-3/TRBV12-4; CDR3aa: CASSLGDFSNQPQHF; CDR3nt: TGTGCCAGCAGTTTGGGGGATTTTAGCAATCAGCCCCAGCATTTT
abundance: -; d_gene: -; j_gene: TRBJ2-5; v_gene: TRBV6-1; CDR3aa: CASSGAVAGGETQYF; CDR3nt: TGTGCCAGCAGTGGGGCCGTGGCAGGAGGGGAGACCCAGTACTTC
abundance: many; d_gene: TRBD1; j_gene: TRBJ1-2; v_gene: TRBV29-1; CDR3aa: CSVGAGGRGSYGYTF; CDR3nt: TGCAGCGTTGGGGCAGGGGGTCGTGGTAGCTATGGCTACACCTTC
abundance: -; d_gene: TRBD2; j_gene: TRBJ2-2; v_gene: TRBV11-2; CDR3aa: CASSLNRELAGSTNTGELFF; CDR3nt: TGTGCCAGCAGTCTTAACAGGGAGCTAGCGGGGAGTACGAACACCGGGGAGCTGTTTTTT
abundance: few; d_gene: -; j_gene: TRBJ2-7; v_gene: TRBV4-2; CDR3aa: CASSQDIEREEARQQYF; CDR3nt: TGTGCCAGCAGCCAAGATATCGAAAGGGAAGAAGCAAGACAGCAGTACTTC
abundance: few; d_gene: -; j_gene: TRBJ2-2; v_gene: TRBV6-5; CDR3aa: CASSPGLGNTGELFF; CDR3nt: TGTGCCAGCAGCCCGGGACTGGGGAACACCGGGGAGCTGTTTTTT
abundance: -; d_gene: -; j_gene: TRBJ2-2; v_gene: TRBV3-1; CDR3aa: CASSQVVGPSPTGELFF; CDR3nt: TGTGCCAGCAGCCAAGTAGTGGGGCCCTCGCCGACCGGGGAGCTGTTTTTT
abundance: few; d_gene: TRBD1; j_gene: TRBJ2-1; v_gene: TRBV6-6; CDR3aa: CATRGLGQLGEQFF; CDR3nt: TGTGCCACCAGGGGGCTAGGTCAGCTAGGTGAGCAGTTCTTC
abundance: -; d_gene: -; j_gene: TRBJ2-2; v_gene: TRBV12-3/TRBV12-4; CDR3aa: CASSTRGGTGELFF; CDR3nt: TGTGCCAGCAGTACGAGGGGGGGGACCGGGGAGCTGTTTTTT